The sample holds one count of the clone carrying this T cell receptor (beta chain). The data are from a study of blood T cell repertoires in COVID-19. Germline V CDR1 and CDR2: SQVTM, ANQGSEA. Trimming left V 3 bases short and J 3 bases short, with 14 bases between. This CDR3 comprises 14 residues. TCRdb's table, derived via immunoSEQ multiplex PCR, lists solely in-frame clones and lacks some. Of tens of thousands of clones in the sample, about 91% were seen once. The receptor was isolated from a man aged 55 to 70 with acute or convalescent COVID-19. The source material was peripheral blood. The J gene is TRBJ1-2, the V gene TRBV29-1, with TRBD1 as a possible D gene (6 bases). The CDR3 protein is CSVDLQGRDYGYTF. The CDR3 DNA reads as TGCAGCGTTGATCTGCAGGGGCGGGACTATGGCTACACCTTC. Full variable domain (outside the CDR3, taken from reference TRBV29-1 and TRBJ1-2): SAVISQKPSRDICQRGTSLTIQCQVDSQVTMMFWYRQQPGQSLTLIATANQGSEATYESGFVIDKFPISRPNLTFSTLTVSNMSPEDSSIYLCSVDLQGRDYGYTFGSGTRLTVV.